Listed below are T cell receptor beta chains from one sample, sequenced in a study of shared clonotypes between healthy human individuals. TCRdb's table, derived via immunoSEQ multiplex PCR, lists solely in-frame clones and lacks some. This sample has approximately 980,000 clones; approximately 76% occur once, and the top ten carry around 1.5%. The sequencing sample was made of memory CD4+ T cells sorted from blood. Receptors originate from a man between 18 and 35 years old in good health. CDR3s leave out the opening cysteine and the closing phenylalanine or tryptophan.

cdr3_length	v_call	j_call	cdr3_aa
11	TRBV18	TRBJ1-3	ASSPLVGNTIY
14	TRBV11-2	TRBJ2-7	ASSSLGAGPTYEQY
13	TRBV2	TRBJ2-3	ASSSFGTSTDTQY
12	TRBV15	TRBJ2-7	ATSSGFAPDEQY
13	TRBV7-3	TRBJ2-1	ASSLGLARHNEQF
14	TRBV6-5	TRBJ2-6	ASSFGRGSGANVLT
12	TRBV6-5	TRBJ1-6	ASSYTGYNSPLH
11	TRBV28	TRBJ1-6	ASSYQGNSPLH
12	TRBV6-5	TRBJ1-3	ASSYGGVGNTIY
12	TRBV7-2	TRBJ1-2	ASSPRWGTDGYT
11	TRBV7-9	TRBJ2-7	ASSLEAYYEQY
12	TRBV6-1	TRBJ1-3	ASRDRGRGNTIY
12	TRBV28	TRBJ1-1	ASSPGQRNTEAF
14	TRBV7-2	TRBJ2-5	ASSSVGTGFQETQY
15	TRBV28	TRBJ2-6	ASRREVGSSGANVLT
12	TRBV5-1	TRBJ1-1	ASSSQGTGTEAF
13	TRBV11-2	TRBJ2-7	ASSLEVGWPYEQY
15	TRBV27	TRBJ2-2	ASSLSGGGANTGELF
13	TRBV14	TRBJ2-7	ASSQAMGGSYEQY
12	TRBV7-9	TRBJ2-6	ASSSLGGANVLT
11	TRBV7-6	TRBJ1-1	ASSLGAHTEAF
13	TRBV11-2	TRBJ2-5	ASSLDGQGGSIQY
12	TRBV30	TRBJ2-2	AWTTGGDTGELF
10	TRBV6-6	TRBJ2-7	ASSYSTFEQY
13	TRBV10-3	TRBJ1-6	AIRTQPGTNSPLH
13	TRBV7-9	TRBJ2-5	ASSLLGQAEETQY
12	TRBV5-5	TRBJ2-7	ASSFTGGTYEQY
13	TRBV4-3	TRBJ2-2	ASSQEGLSTGELF
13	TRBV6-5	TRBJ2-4	ASRMLAGGENIQY
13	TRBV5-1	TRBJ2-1	ASSFDRGSYNEQF
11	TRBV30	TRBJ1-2	ASAWEGGHGYT
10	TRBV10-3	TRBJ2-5	AIGPSQETQY
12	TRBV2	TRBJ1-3	ASSVGGLGNTIY
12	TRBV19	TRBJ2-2	ASSLGRNTGELF
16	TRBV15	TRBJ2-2	ATSRDLVTGSVAGELF
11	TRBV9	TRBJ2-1	ASSVGVTNEQF
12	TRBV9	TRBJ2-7	ASSEGTGVYEQY
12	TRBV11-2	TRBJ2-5	ASSFQRLQETQY
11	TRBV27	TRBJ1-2	ASSKDRDYGYT
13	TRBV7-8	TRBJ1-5	ASSSGGMSNQPQH
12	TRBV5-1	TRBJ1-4	ASSEGRLNEKLF